This TCR beta chain was captured in a study of cytomegalovirus exposure and HLA in healthy donors. Study-level results: Among immune exposure information, only CMV serostatus was available. The study dropped some indistinguishable V segments, TRBV6-2 and TRBV6-3 among them. Per published accounts, TCR beta sequences correctly predicted the HLA-A and HLA-B alleles of most subjects.

The PCR employed 60 Vbeta primers together with 13 Jbeta primers. TCRdb's copy holds only in-frame clones and misses some; the assay was immunoSEQ multiplex PCR. The data hold under 200,000 clones, with around 80% observed a single time. Germline CDR1 and CDR2: SQVTM and ANQGSEA. The CDR3 is 15 amino acids. V shed 3 bases and J 3 bases; nucleotides not matched to a gene: 7. Remarks on this clone: Its target is not known.

The chain joins TRBV29-1 to TRBJ2-3; 9 bases line up with TRBD1. Sequenced input: PBMCs. The clonotype was recovered from a man between 18 and 29 years old in good health and CMV-seronegative. CDR3 DNA sequence: TGCAGCGTTGAGGGAAGGGACAGGGCGACAGATACGCAGTATTTT. Residues: CSVEGRDRATDTQYF.